A few counts support the clone carrying this T cell receptor delta chain. At one boundary the junction diverges from the germline segment, which might be a read error. Other DNA sequences within the sample encode an identical CDR3. This entry comes from a study of gamma-delta T cells after stem cell transplantation. Germline CDR1 is GEAIGNYY and CDR2 is EKD. The CDR3 runs to 16 residues. TCRdb re-called the RT-PCR reads through CATT. The sample includes around 1,400 delta-chain clones, approximately 10% of them seen just once. Sequenced: gamma-delta T cells. The sequence was collected from a human donor. It is not recorded whose cells these are; they may come from a transplant donor. The genes are TRDV2 and TRDJ1; no clear D gene. CDR3 region: CACDTVTRQGTDKLIF. CDR3 in DNA: TGTGCCTGCGACACCGTGACCCGGCAGGGTACCGATAAACTCATCTTT.